Listed below are T cell receptor beta chains from one sample, sequenced in a study of CD8+CD57+ T cells in acquired aplastic anemia. TCRdb reprocessed the reads via MiXCR and lists one record per CDR3 protein. The repertoire has some 210,000 distinct CDR3 sequences, about 59% of them found once; the top ten carry approximately 30%. Material: sorted CD4+, CD8+, or CD8+CD57+ T cells (not recorded which) from PBMCs. The receptors here all came from a human donor in good health. The CDR3 runs from the conserved cysteine through the conserved F or W. The D gene is left open where the match is weak. Clone sizes are given selectively: once, few, many, or a class where the clone is expanded.

-,TRBD1,TRBV7-2,TRBJ2-1,13,CASSSQATGAKFF,TGTGCCAGCAGCTCCCAGGCGACAGGGGCTAAATTCTTC
few,TRBD2,TRBV7-2,TRBJ2-3,16,CASSQIAGGITDTQYF,TGTGCCAGCAGCCAGATAGCGGGAGGCATCACAGATACGCAGTATTTT
-,-,TRBV9,TRBJ2-3,14,CASSVVGGTDTQYF,TGTGCCAGCAGCGTAGTAGGGGGCACAGATACGCAGTATTTT
-,-,TRBV5-4,TRBJ1-1,16,CASSQFYRASNTEAFF,TGCGCCAGCAGCCAATTTTACAGGGCCTCGAACACTGAAGCTTTCTTT
-,-,TRBV7-6,TRBJ1-6,14,CASRMAGCKSPLHF,TGTGCCAGCAGGATGGCAGGGTGCAAATCACCCCTCCACTTT
-,TRBD2,TRBV7-2,TRBJ2-7,17,CASSSPLAGGISYEQYF,TGTGCCAGCAGCTCCCCCTTAGCGGGAGGGATCTCCTACGAGCAGTACTTC
many,-,TRBV7-9,TRBJ1-1,15,CASSPQVGTGTEAFF,TGTGCCAGCAGCCCCCAGGTGGGGACCGGGACTGAAGCTTTCTTT
once,-,TRBV27,TRBJ2-1,12,CASSFATIEQFF,TGTGCCAGCAGTTTCGCGACAATTGAGCAGTTCTTC
many,TRBD2,TRBV9,TRBJ2-7,13,CASSAGGTYEQYF,TGTGCCAGCAGCGCCGGGGGGACCTACGAGCAGTACTTC
few,-,TRBV15,TRBJ1-3,16,CATSSFLPGRGNTIYF,TGTGCCACCAGCAGTTTCCTTCCAGGGAGGGGAAACACCATATATTTT